Listed below are T cell receptor beta chains from one sample, sequenced in a study of cytomegalovirus exposure and HLA in healthy donors. Data came from immunoSEQ multiplex PCR; TCRdb stores just in-frame clones and leaves some out. The data show approximately 130,000 clones, over 65% seen once. Material for sequencing was PBMCs. Receptors were obtained from a woman in her forties in good health and CMV-seronegative. Both conserved end residues are trimmed from each CDR3. Fields, in order: CDR3 protein, clone size, J gene, V gene. Clone size is not always given. Where it is, it says once, few, many or a class for expanded clones.

CDR3: ASRASGGVQY; size: .; J: TRBJ2-4; V: TRBV19
CDR3: ASSSGRGLYNEQF; size: .; J: TRBJ2-1; V: TRBV27
CDR3: ASSSPYGDMNTEAF; size: .; J: TRBJ1-1; V: TRBV27
CDR3: ASSPSAGQYHEQY; size: .; J: TRBJ2-7; V: TRBV6-5
CDR3: ASSVEGGSIYNEQF; size: .; J: TRBJ2-1; V: TRBV9
CDR3: ASSSGQGGPEKLF; size: .; J: TRBJ1-4; V: TRBV18
CDR3: ATSRSRDSNYEQY; size: few; J: TRBJ2-7; V: TRBV15
CDR3: ASIQANYNEQF; size: .; J: TRBJ2-1; V: TRBV28
CDR3: ASSLGRSPVDTEAF; size: .; J: TRBJ1-1; V: TRBV11-2
CDR3: ASKNLQGTAEAF; size: .; J: TRBJ1-1; V: TRBV5-6
CDR3: ASSPETGHYGYT; size: .; J: TRBJ1-2; V: TRBV18
CDR3: ASSQEQGARNQPQH; size: .; J: TRBJ1-5; V: TRBV4-2
CDR3: ASSQTGVTEAF; size: .; J: TRBJ1-1; V: TRBV4-1
CDR3: ASSQGLAYEQY; size: .; J: TRBJ2-7; V: TRBV28
CDR3: ASSLESGGAQY; size: once; J: TRBJ2-7; V: TRBV11-2
CDR3: ASSFSGTSYEQY; size: .; J: TRBJ2-7; V: TRBV2
CDR3: AWRGRGDPYEQY; size: once; J: TRBJ2-7; V: TRBV30
CDR3: ASSPLEGNYGYT; size: .; J: TRBJ1-2; V: TRBV5-4
CDR3: ASRPGTGNEQY; size: .; J: TRBJ2-7; V: TRBV28
CDR3: ASSRTQGRTEAF; size: once; J: TRBJ1-1; V: TRBV28
CDR3: ASSFSTSGTYEQY; size: .; J: TRBJ2-7; V: TRBV28
CDR3: ASSQDVGSWNNEQF; size: few; J: TRBJ2-1; V: TRBV4-3
CDR3: ASSSVVVGPTTEAF; size: .; J: TRBJ1-1; V: TRBV4-1
CDR3: ASSGGQGGQPQH; size: .; J: TRBJ1-5; V: TRBV2
CDR3: ASSYGGAETQY; size: .; J: TRBJ2-5; V: TRBV6-6
CDR3: ASSAIASNEQF; size: .; J: TRBJ2-1; V: TRBV9
CDR3: ASSPGQGDQPQH; size: few; J: TRBJ1-5; V: TRBV7-9
CDR3: ASSEDGQGPYGYT; size: .; J: TRBJ1-2; V: TRBV2
CDR3: ASSVAASQWNEQF; size: once; J: TRBJ2-1; V: TRBV9
CDR3: ASSVGGQGWGEQY; size: once; J: TRBJ2-7; V: TRBV9
CDR3: ASSFSTDYGYT; size: .; J: TRBJ1-2; V: TRBV5-1
CDR3: ASSSTSVTGELF; size: .; J: TRBJ2-2; V: TRBV7-2
CDR3: ASSENRPAYGYT; size: few; J: TRBJ1-2; V: TRBV2
CDR3: ASSRTGLAISETQY; size: .; J: TRBJ2-5; V: TRBV11-2
CDR3: ASRKGQATGELF; size: .; J: TRBJ2-2; V: TRBV28
CDR3: ASSSSPGDRGMAGTAKNSQY; size: .; J: TRBJ2-4; V: TRBV21-1
CDR3: APQGGGGGAANEKLF; size: .; J: TRBJ1-4; V: TRBV7-9
CDR3: ASGGASSYEQY; size: once; J: TRBJ2-7; V: TRBV2
CDR3: ASSPRLAGAREQY; size: .; J: TRBJ2-7; V: TRBV4-3
CDR3: ASSQLIAGGYT; size: .; J: TRBJ1-2; V: TRBV2
CDR3: ASSSPFSNTGELF; size: .; J: TRBJ2-2; V: TRBV6-5
CDR3: ASSQTGNYGYT; size: .; J: TRBJ1-2; V: TRBV7-9
CDR3: ASSPSGGPYEQY; size: once; J: TRBJ2-7; V: TRBV18
CDR3: ASSGQGFTEAF; size: .; J: TRBJ1-1; V: TRBV9
CDR3: ASSYSEGGSTEAF; size: .; J: TRBJ1-1; V: TRBV6-5
CDR3: ASGRRGTDTQY; size: .; J: TRBJ2-3; V: TRBV6-6
CDR3: ASSFGGSSYNEQF; size: .; J: TRBJ2-1; V: TRBV7-9
CDR3: ASRGAGTDTQY; size: .; J: TRBJ2-3; V: TRBV28
CDR3: ASSLYPSGSNYEQY; size: .; J: TRBJ2-7; V: TRBV7-2
CDR3: ASRSDRGWGETQY; size: .; J: TRBJ2-5; V: TRBV28
CDR3: ASSPNPQGFTDTQY; size: .; J: TRBJ2-3; V: TRBV5-1
CDR3: ASKASRYTEAF; size: .; J: TRBJ1-1; V: TRBV19
CDR3: ATSRTGATGQTQY; size: .; J: TRBJ2-5; V: TRBV15
CDR3: ASSLMGLAGQGNEQF; size: .; J: TRBJ2-1; V: TRBV5-1